This T cell receptor beta chain was found in a study of OX40 agonist ivuxolimab in advanced cancers. Some clones are missing from TCRdb's copy, which holds only in-frame ones; the method was immunoSEQ multiplex PCR. The repertoire consists of around 94,000 clones, with 90% to 95% occurring once and the leading ten covering over 0.7%. Germline assignment: CDR1 SGHTA and CDR2 FQGTGA. The CDR3 has 14 residues. The V end lost 3 bases, the J end lost 4 bases, and 10 bases lay between the germline ends. The receptor comes from an adult with an advanced solid tumor such as melanoma, head and neck, liver or kidney cancer. The specimen comprised CD4+ or CD8+ T cells sorted from blood, sampled in a trial of the OX40 agonist ivuxolimab. The chain links TRBV7-3 to TRBJ2-1, with a possible D match to TRBD1 (6 bases). The CDR3 coding sequence is TGTGCCAGCAGCTTCGGGACACCTTACAATGAGCAGTTCTTC. The encoded protein is CASSFGTPYNEQFF.